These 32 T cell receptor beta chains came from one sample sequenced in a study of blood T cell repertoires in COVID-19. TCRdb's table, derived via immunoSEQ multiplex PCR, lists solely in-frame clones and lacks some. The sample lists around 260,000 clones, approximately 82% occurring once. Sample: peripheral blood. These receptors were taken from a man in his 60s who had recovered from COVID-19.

CDR3 sequence (DNA): TGTGCCAGCAGCGACACAGCAGTGTATGGCTACACCTTC. It encodes CASSDTAVYGYTF. V usage is TRBV5-4 and J usage is TRBJ1-2; D is ambiguous. The CDR3 loop spans 13 amino acids. Germline CDR1 is SGHNT and CDR2 is YYREEE (reference sequence). V lost 4 bases and J 5 bases, leaving 12 bases between the germline ends.

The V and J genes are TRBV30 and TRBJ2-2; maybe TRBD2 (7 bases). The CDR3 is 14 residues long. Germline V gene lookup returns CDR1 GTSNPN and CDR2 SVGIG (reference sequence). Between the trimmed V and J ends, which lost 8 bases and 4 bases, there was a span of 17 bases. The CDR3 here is CAGGAGVVTGELFF. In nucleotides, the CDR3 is TGTGCCGGGGGGGCAGGGGTCGTCACCGGGGAGCTGTTTTTT.

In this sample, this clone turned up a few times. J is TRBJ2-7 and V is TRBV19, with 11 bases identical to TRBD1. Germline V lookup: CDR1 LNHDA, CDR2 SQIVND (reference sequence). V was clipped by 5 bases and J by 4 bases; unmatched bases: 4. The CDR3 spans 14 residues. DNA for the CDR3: TGTGCCAGTAGTGCCGGGACAGGGGGGTACGAGCAGTACTTC. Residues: CASSAGTGGYEQYF.

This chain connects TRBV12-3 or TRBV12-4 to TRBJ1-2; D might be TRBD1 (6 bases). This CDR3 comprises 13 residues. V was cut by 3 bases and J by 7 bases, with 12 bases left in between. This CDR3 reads CASSFRGGTGYTF. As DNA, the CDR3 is TGTGCCAGCAGTTTCAGAGGGGGAACTGGCTACACCTTC.

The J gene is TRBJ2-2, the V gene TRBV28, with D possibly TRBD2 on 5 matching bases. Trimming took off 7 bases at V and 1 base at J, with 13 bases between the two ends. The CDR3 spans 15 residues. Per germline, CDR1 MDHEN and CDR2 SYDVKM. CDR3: CASKVGERNTGELFF. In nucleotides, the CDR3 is TGTGCCAGCAAAGTGGGAGAAAGGAACACCGGGGAGCTGTTTTTT.

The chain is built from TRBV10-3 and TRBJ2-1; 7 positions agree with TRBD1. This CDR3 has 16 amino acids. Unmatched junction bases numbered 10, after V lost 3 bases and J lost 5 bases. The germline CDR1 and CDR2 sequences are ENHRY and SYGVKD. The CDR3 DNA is TGTGCCATCAGTGAAGCCGGGACAGCAACACACAATGAGCAGTTCTTC. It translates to CAISEAGTATHNEQFF.

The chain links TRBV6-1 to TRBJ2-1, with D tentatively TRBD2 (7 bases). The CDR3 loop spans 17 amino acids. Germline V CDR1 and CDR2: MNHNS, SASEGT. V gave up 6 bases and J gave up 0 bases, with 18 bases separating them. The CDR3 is CASRERGGPSSYNEQFF. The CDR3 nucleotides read TGTGCCAGCAGGGAAAGGGGGGGGCCTAGCTCCTACAATGAGCAGTTCTTC.

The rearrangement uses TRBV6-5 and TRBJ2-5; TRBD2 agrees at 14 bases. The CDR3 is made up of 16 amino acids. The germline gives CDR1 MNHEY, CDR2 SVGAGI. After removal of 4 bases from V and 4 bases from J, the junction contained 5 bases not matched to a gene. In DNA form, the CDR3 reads TGTGCCAGCAGTTTCGGGACTAGCGGGAGTAGAGAGACCCAGTACTTC. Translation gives CASSFGTSGSRETQYF.

Here the CDR3 DNA reads TGCAGCGTAACTGACAGTTCCACCTACGAGCAGTACTTC. Amino acid sequence: CSVTDSSTYEQYF. The V call is TRBV29-1, the J call TRBJ2-7; TRBD1 is a possible D gene (5 bases). Germline V gene data show CDR1 as SQVTM and CDR2 as ANQGSEA. V lost 6 bases and J lost 2, with 14 bases in between. The CDR3 spans 13 residues.

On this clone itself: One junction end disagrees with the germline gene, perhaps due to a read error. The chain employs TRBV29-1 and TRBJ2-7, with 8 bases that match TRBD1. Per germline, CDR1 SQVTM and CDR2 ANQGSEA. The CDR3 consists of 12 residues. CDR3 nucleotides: TGCAGCGTCGGACAGGGATCCTCCGAGCAGTACTTC. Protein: CSVGQGSSEQYF.

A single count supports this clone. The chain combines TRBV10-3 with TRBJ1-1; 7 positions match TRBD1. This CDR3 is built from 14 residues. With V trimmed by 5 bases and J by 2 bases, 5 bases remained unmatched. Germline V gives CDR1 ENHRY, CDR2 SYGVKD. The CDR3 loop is CAISRDSFNTEAFF. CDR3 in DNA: TGTGCCATCAGTCGGGACAGCTTTAACACTGAAGCTTTCTTT.

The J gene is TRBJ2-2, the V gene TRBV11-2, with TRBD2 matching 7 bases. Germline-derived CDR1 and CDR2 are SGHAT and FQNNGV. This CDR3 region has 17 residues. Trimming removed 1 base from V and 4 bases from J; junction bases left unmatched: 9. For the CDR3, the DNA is TGTGCCAGCAGCTTAGTGCGCATGGCGGGAGTCACCGGGGAGCTGTTTTTT. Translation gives CASSLVRMAGVTGELFF. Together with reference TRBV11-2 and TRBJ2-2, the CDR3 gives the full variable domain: EAGVAQSPRYKIIEKRQSVAFWCNPISGHATLYWYQQILGQGPKLLIQFQNNGVVDDSQLPKDRFSAERLKGVDSTLKIQPAKLEDSAVYLCASSLVRMAGVTGELFFGEGSRLTVL.

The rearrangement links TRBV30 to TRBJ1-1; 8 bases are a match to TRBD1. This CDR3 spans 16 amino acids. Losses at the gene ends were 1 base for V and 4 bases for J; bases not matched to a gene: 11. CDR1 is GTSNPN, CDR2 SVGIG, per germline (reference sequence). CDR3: CAWSASTGVRGTEAFF. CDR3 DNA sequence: TGTGCCTGGAGTGCTTCGACAGGGGTTCGGGGCACTGAAGCTTTCTTT.

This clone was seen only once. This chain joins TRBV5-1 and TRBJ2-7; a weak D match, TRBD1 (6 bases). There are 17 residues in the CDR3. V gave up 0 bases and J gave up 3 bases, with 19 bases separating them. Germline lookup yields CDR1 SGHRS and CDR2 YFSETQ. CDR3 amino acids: CASSLASGQPSYYEQYF. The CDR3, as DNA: TGCGCCAGCAGCTTGGCTTCTGGACAGCCCTCATACTACGAGCAGTACTTC.

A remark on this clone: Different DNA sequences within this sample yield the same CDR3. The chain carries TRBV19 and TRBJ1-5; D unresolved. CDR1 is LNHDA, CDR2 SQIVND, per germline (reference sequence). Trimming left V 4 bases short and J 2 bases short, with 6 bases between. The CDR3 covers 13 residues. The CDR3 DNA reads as TGTGCCAGTAGTAATCGCGGCAATCAGCCCCAGCATTTT. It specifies CASSNRGNQPQHF.

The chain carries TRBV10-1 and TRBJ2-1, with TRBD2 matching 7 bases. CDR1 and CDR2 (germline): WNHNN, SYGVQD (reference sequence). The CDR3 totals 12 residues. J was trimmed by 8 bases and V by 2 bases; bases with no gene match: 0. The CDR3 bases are TGCGCCAGCAGTGAGCGGGGGGATGAGCAGTTCTTC. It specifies CASSERGDEQFF.

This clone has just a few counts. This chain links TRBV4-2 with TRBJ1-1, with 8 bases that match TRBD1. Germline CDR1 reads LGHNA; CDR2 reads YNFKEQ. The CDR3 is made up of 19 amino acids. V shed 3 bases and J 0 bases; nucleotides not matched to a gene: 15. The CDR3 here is CASSQGNRDRRMMNTEAFF. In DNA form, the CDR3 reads TGTGCCAGCAGCCAGGGAAATCGGGACAGGAGAATGATGAACACTGAAGCTTTCTTT.

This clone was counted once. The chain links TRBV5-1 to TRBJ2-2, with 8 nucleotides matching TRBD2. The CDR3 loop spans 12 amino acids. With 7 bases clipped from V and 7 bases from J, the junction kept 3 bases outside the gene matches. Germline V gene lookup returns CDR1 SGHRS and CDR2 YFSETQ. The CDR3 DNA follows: TGCGCCAGCCGGGGGGGCTTCGGGGAGCTGTTTTTT. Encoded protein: CASRGGFGELFF.

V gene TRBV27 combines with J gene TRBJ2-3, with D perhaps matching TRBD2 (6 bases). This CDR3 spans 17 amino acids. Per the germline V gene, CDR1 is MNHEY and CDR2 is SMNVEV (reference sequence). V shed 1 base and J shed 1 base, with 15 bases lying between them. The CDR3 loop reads CASSLFRTSIGTDTQYF. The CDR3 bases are TGTGCCAGCAGTTTATTCCGTACTAGCATCGGCACAGATACGCAGTATTTT.

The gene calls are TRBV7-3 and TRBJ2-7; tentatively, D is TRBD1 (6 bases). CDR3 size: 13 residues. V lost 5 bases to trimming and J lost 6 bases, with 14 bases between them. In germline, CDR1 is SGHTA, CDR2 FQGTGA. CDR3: CASSTHRDGEQYF. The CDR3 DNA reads TGTGCCAGCAGCACCCACAGGGATGGCGAGCAGTACTTC.

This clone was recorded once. The CDR3 nucleotides read TGTGCCCCGCCCTCCGCGGTCTCTGGAAACACCATATATTTT. Amino acids: CAPPSAVSGNTIYF. The genes are TRBV24-1 and TRBJ1-3; the D is unclear. CDR1 is KGHDR and CDR2 is SFDVKD in the germline V gene. This CDR3 is built from 14 residues. Trimming cost V 12 bases and J 0 bases, with 14 bases left between them.

The CDR3: CASSPGGDGQPQHF. The CDR3 DNA follows: TGTGCCAGCAGTCCTGGAGGGGACGGCCAGCCCCAGCATTTT. V usage is TRBV28 and J usage is TRBJ1-5; the D gene is possibly TRBD1 (5 bases). The CDR3 loop spans 14 amino acids. The germline V gene encodes CDR1 MDHEN and CDR2 SYDVKM. Trimming removed 5 bases at V and 7 bases at J, with 15 bases between.

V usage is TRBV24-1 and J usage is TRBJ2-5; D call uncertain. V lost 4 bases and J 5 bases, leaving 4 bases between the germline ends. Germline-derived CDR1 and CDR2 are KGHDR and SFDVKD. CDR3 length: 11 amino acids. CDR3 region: CATSEAETQYF. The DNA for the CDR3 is TGTGCCACCAGTGAAGCGGAGACCCAGTACTTC.

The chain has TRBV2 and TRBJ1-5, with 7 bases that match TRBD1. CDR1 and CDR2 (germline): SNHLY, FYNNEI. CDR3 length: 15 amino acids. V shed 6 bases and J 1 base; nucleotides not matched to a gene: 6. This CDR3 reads CASSLQGLSNQPQHF. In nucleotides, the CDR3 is TGTGCCAGCAGCTTACAGGGGTTGAGCAATCAGCCCCAGCATTTT.

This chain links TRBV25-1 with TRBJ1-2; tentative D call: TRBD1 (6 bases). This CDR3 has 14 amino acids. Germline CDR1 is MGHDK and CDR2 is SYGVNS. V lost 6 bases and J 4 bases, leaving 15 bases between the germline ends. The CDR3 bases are TGTGCCAGCAGAGGACAGACTCTGGGCTATGGCTACACCTTC. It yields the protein CASRGQTLGYGYTF.

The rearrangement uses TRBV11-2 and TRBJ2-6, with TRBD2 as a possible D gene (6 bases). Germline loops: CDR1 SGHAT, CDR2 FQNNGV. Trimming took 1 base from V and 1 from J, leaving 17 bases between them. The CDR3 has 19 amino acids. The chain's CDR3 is CASSLVPAGLGSGANVLTF. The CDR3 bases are TGTGCCAGCAGCTTAGTCCCCGCGGGGTTGGGTTCTGGGGCCAACGTCCTGACTTTC.

The CDR3 coding sequence is TGCGCCAGCAGCCAAGAGGGCACTAGCGGGGGGGCTAAAGATACGCAGTATTTT. This codes for CASSQEGTSGGAKDTQYF. This sequence joins TRBV4-1 and TRBJ2-3; TRBD2 agrees at 13 bases. V dropped 0 bases and J dropped 5; count of bases not matched to a gene: 8. The CDR3 length is 18 residues. The V gene's germline CDR1 is MGHRA and CDR2 YSYEKL.

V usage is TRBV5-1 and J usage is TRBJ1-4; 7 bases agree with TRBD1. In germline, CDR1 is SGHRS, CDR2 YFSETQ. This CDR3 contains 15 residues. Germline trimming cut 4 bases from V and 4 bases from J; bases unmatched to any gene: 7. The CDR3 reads CASSTGQIHNEKLFF. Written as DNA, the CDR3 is TGCGCCAGCAGCACGGGACAGATTCATAATGAAAAACTGTTTTTT.

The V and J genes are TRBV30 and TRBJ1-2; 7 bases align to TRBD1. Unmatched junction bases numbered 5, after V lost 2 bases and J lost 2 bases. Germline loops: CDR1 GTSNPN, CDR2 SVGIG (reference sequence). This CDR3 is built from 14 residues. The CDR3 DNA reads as TGTGCCTGGAGTACCGGGACAGTGAACTATGGCTACACCTTC. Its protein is CAWSTGTVNYGYTF.

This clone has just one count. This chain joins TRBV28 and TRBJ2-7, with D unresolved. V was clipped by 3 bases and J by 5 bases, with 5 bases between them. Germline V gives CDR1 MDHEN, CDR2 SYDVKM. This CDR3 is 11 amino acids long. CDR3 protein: CASSFFHEQYF. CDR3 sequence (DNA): TGTGCCAGCAGTTTCTTCCACGAGCAGTACTTC. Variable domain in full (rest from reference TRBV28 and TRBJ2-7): DVKVTQSSRYLVKRTGEKVFLECVQDMDHENMFWYRQDPGLGLRLIYFSYDVKMKEKGDIPEGYSVSREKKERFSLILESASTNQTSMYLCASSFFHEQYFGPGTRLTVT.

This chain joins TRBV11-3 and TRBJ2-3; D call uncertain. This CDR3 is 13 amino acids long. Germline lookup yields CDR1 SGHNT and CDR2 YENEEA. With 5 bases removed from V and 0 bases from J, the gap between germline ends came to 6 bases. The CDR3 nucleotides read TGTGCCAGCAGCAGTACTAGCACAGATACGCAGTATTTT. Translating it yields CASSSTSTDTQYF.

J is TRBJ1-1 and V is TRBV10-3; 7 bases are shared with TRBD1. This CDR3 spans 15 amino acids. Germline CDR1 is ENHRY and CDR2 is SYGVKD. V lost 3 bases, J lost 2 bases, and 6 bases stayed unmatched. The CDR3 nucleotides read TGTGCCATCAGTGAACCCGGGACAGCCAACACTGAAGCTTTCTTT. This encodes CAISEPGTANTEAFF.